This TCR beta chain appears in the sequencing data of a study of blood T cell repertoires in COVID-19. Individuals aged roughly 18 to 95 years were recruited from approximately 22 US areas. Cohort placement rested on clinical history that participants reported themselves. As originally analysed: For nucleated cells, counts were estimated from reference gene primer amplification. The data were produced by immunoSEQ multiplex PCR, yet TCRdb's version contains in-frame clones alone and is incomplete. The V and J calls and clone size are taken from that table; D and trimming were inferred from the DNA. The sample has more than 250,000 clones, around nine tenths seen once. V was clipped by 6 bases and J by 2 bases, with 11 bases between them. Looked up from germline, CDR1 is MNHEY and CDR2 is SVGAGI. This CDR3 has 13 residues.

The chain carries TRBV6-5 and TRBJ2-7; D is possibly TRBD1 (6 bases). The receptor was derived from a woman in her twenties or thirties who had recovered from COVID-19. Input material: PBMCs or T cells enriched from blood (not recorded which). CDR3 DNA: TGTGCCAGCAGGTGGACAGAGACCTACGAGCAGTACTTC. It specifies CASRWTETYEQYF.